This TCR beta chain was sequenced in a study of beta chain features in type 1 diabetes. Study-wide background: Healthy donors, compared against patients, showed similar age, gender and cell yields. The study, taken as a whole, reports: There was a moderate but significant shortening of TCRB CDR3s in all four CD4+ subsets of Type 1 diabetes patients.

Expressed TCRB transcripts were sequenced because the entire RNA isolate underwent reverse transcription. The data were produced by immunoSEQ multiplex PCR, yet TCRdb's version contains in-frame clones alone and is incomplete. The data show about 660,000 clones, over 13% seen once. As regards this clone: Its specificity is not known.

The sample consisted of naive CD4+ T cells from blood. The clonotype originates from a man aged 18 to 30 with type 1 diabetes.

The CDR3 here is CASSQERSNGYTF. The CDR3 DNA sequence: TGTGCCAGCAGCCAAGAGCGTTCTAATGGCTACACCTTC. This chain links TRBV4-2 with TRBJ1-2, with D hard to call. In germline, CDR1 is LGHNA, CDR2 YNFKEQ. V shed 0 bases and J shed 6 bases, with 8 bases lying between them. The CDR3 sequence is 13 residues long.